These 20 T cell receptor beta chains were sequenced from one sample in a study of beta chain features in type 1 diabetes. Every bit of the isolated RNA underwent reverse transcription, so sequencing read expressed TCRB transcripts. The table came from immunoSEQ multiplex PCR; TCRdb's copy has only in-frame clones and leaves some out. The table shows more than 150,000 clones, with roughly 9.1% occurring only once. Sequenced sample: central memory CD4+ T cells from blood. Every receptor here comes from a young woman in good health.

This clone was counted a few times. The chain recombines TRBV18 with TRBJ2-7; the match to TRBD1 covers 10 bases. Trimming at V came to 6 bases and at J to 5 bases, leaving 13 bases not matched to a gene. CDR1 KGHSH and CDR2 LQKENI come from the germline V gene. The CDR3 consists of 16 residues. The CDR3 is CASSPSLGTGANEQYF. DNA of the CDR3: TGTGCCAGCTCCCCGTCTCTAGGGACAGGGGCTAACGAGCAGTACTTC.

The chain is built from TRBV7-8 and TRBJ1-4, with TRBD1 matching over 11 bases. V shed 4 bases and J 8 bases; nucleotides not matched to a gene: 3. The germline CDR1 and CDR2 sequences are SGHVS and FQNEAQ. The CDR3 is 14 residues long. The CDR3 region is CASSSDRGREKLFF. The DNA for the CDR3 is TGTGCCAGCAGCTCGGACAGGGGGCGCGAAAAACTGTTTTTT.

This clone was recorded a few times. The rearrangement uses TRBV30 and TRBJ2-1; TRBD2 is a possible D gene (5 bases). The V end lost 7 bases, the J end lost 1 base, and 14 bases lay between the germline ends. The CDR3 length is 14 residues. The germline V gene has CDR1 GTSNPN and CDR2 SVGIG (reference sequence). For the CDR3, the DNA is TGTGCCTCCCCTCTAGCAGGTTCCTACAATGAGCAGTTCTTC. Its translation: CASPLAGSYNEQFF.

This clone was counted only a few times. The rearrangement joins TRBV11-2 to TRBJ2-7, with 9 nucleotides matching TRBD2. CDR1 is SGHAT and CDR2 is FQNNGV in the germline V gene. The CDR3 runs to 15 residues. J was trimmed by 6 bases and V by 6 bases; bases with no gene match: 12. CDR3 amino acids: CASRSPGLARFEQYF. In DNA, the CDR3 is TGTGCCAGCAGATCTCCGGGACTAGCACGTTTCGAGCAGTACTTC.

The J gene is TRBJ2-2, the V gene TRBV5-1; possible D gene TRBD2, 5 bases. CDR3 length: 13 residues. CDR1 and CDR2 (germline): SGHRS, YFSETQ. V shed 7 bases and J shed 3 bases, with 10 bases lying between them. The CDR3 DNA reads TGCGCCAGCCGGACGGGATACACCGGGGAGCTGTTTTTT. Translating it yields CASRTGYTGELFF.

The chain is built from TRBV7-6 and TRBJ2-1; 7 bases fit TRBD2. V shed 1 base, J shed 12 bases, and the junction held 6 bases outside the gene matches. The CDR3 extends over 13 amino acids. Germline V gives CDR1 SGHVS, CDR2 FNYEAQ. The CDR3 region has the DNA TGTGCCAGCAGCTTAGATCCGGGGAGGGCGCAGTTCTTC. Its translation: CASSLDPGRAQFF.

The sample holds a few counts of this clone. V and J are TRBV4-3 and TRBJ2-7; a weak D match, TRBD1 (5 bases). This CDR3 comprises 13 residues. The germline gives CDR1 LGHNA, CDR2 YSLEER. V lost 3 bases to trimming and J lost 3 bases, with 9 bases between them. The CDR3 protein is CASSHRVYYEQYF. The CDR3 DNA sequence: TGCGCCAGCAGCCACAGGGTTTACTACGAGCAGTACTTC.

This clone was counted between two and nine times. V and J are TRBV6-5 and TRBJ2-1, with D possibly TRBD2 on 6 matching bases. Per the germline V gene, CDR1 is MNHEY and CDR2 is SVGAGI. The CDR3 length is 16 residues. Trimming cost V 0 bases and J 2 bases, with 11 bases left between them. The chain's CDR3 is CASSYSEGLAYNEQFF. The CDR3 DNA is TGTGCCAGCAGTTACTCGGAGGGTCTTGCCTACAATGAGCAGTTCTTC.

This clone turned up a few times. V and J are TRBV30 and TRBJ1-1, with 11 positions matching TRBD1. This CDR3 comprises 16 residues. Germline trimming cut 1 base from V and 4 bases from J; bases unmatched to any gene: 8. Germline V CDR1 and CDR2: GTSNPN, SVGIG (reference sequence). The CDR3 protein is CAWSARWDRGATEAFF. The CDR3 DNA sequence: TGTGCCTGGAGTGCGAGGTGGGACAGGGGGGCCACTGAAGCTTTCTTT. The variable domain in full, completed from reference TRBV30 and TRBJ1-1, reads SQTIHQWPATLVQPVGSPLSLECTVEGTSNPNLYWYRQAAGRGLQLLFYSVGIGQISSEVPQNLSASRPQDRQFILSSKKLLLSDSGFYLCAWSARWDRGATEAFFGQGTRLTVV.

The chain links TRBV2 to TRBJ2-3; TRBD2 is a possible D gene (5 bases). In germline, CDR1 is SNHLY, CDR2 FYNNEI. This CDR3 comprises 13 residues. V was clipped by 5 bases and J by 2 bases, with 8 bases between them. CDR3 bases: TGTGCCAGCAGTAGCGGCTTCACAGATACGCAGTATTTT. Its protein product is CASSSGFTDTQYF.

A few counts support this clone. The genes are TRBV25-1 and TRBJ2-5; perhaps TRBD1 as D (5 bases). The germline gives CDR1 MGHDK, CDR2 SYGVNS. The V end was cut by 6 bases, the J end by 5 bases, with 16 bases between. The CDR3 is 14 residues long. The chain's CDR3 is CASSLNQGQETQYF. The CDR3 DNA is TGTGCCAGCAGCCTCAACCAGGGCCAGGAGACCCAGTACTTC.

V usage is TRBV5-1 and J usage is TRBJ2-2, with D possibly TRBD1 on 5 matching bases. Trimming cost V 3 bases and J 2 bases, with 17 bases left between them. CDR1 is SGHRS and CDR2 is YFSETQ in the germline V gene. The CDR3 sequence is 17 residues long. This CDR3 reads CASSSSYPGLNTGELFF. The DNA for the CDR3 is TGCGCCAGCAGCTCTTCGTATCCAGGGCTAAACACCGGGGAGCTGTTTTTT.

The rearrangement links TRBV5-6 to TRBJ1-6; TRBD1 might be the D (6 bases). This CDR3 is built from 15 residues. The V and J ends lost 4 bases and 10 bases respectively, with 18 bases between them. In germline, CDR1 is SGHDT, CDR2 YYEEEE. The CDR3 is CASSPTGILASPLHF. The DNA for the CDR3 is TGTGCCAGCAGCCCGACAGGTATTCTTGCGTCACCCCTCCACTTT.

Points on this clone: One end of the junction is discordant with germline, which a read error may explain. V and J are TRBV4-1 and TRBJ1-4, with D maybe TRBD1 (5 bases). In germline, CDR1 is MGHRA, CDR2 YSYEKL. The CDR3 loop spans 14 amino acids. CDR3 residues: CASRVQATNEKLFF. The CDR3 DNA reads as TGTGCCAGCAGGGTACAGGCAACTAATGAAAAACTGTTTTTT.

This clone has only a few counts. The V call is TRBV29-1, the J call TRBJ1-5, with D perhaps matching TRBD1 (6 bases). The CDR3 is 13 residues long. V lost 5 bases and J 3 bases, leaving 11 bases between the germline ends. The V gene's germline CDR1 is SQVTM and CDR2 ANQGSEA. CDR3 protein: CSVWTADNQPQHF. The CDR3 nucleotides read TGCAGCGTTTGGACAGCCGACAATCAGCCCCAGCATTTT.

The chain is built from TRBV23-1 and TRBJ1-1; D is possibly TRBD1 (5 bases). TRBV23-1 is recorded as an ORF, its role being uncertain. The V and J ends lost 2 bases and 8 bases respectively, with 15 bases between them. The CDR3 runs to 14 residues. The CDR3 region is CASSQTSWPGEAFF. The CDR3, as DNA: TGCGCCAGCAGTCAAACGTCTTGGCCAGGGGAAGCTTTCTTT.

This clone appeared a few times. The rearrangement links TRBV5-6 to TRBJ2-6; D remains ambiguous. Germline assignment: CDR1 SGHDT and CDR2 YYEEEE. Trimming pared 3 bases from V and 0 bases from J, leaving 7 bases between. CDR3 size: 15 residues. In DNA form, the CDR3 reads TGTGCCAGCAGCTCCTCGGGCTCTGGGGCCAACGTCCTGACTTTC. This gives the protein CASSSSGSGANVLTF.

Comments on this clone: The identical CDR3 is also encoded by other nucleotide sequences in the sample. The rearrangement links TRBV6-5 to TRBJ2-7; 7 positions agree with TRBD1. The germline V gene has CDR1 MNHEY and CDR2 SVGAGI. The CDR3 runs to 15 residues. The ends lost 4 bases at V and 0 bases at J; junction bases unmatched: 6. This chain's CDR3 is CASSSSGTVSYEQYF. The CDR3 region has the DNA TGTGCCAGCAGTTCGTCCGGGACAGTCTCCTACGAGCAGTACTTC.

Only a few counts were recorded for this clone. The chain is built from TRBV18 and TRBJ2-7; D possibly corresponds to TRBD2 (7 bases). Germline values: CDR1 KGHSH, CDR2 LQKENI. This CDR3 has 14 amino acids. V gave up 6 bases and J gave up 3 bases, with 15 bases separating them. The DNA of the CDR3 is TGTGCCAGCTCTCGGGGGGCGAACAACTACGAGCAGTACTTC. This sequence encodes CASSRGANNYEQYF.

The J gene is TRBJ2-3, the V gene TRBV10-2; 11 positions match TRBD1. CDR3 length: 12 amino acids. Germline-derived CDR1 and CDR2 are WSHSY and SAAADI. V lost 6 bases to trimming and J lost 9 bases; unmatched junction nucleotides: 2. The CDR3 coding sequence is TGCGCCAGCAGGGGACAGGGGGAAACGCAGTATTTT. Residues: CASRGQGETQYF.